The T cell receptor beta chain under discussion was sequenced for a study of T cell responses to AZD1222 COVID-19 vaccine. Study observations and caveats: Just a handful of AZD1222 recipients tested seropositive at baseline. Recipients of two AZD1222 doses showed rising Spike-specific TCR breadth and depth. Researchers report vaccine-associated CD4 TCRs spanning spike, with dominance at 160-218 and 743-854. Every sample of the repertoires postdated the peak T cell response.

This clone was seen a single time. Its antigen is still unknown. TCRdb's table, derived via immunoSEQ multiplex PCR, lists solely in-frame clones and lacks some. This repertoire shows tens of thousands of clones, 85% found once; its top ten account for roughly 19%. This TCR was sampled from an adult in good health. The source material was peripheral blood, sampled on day 0 of AZD1222 vaccination.

Here the CDR3 DNA reads TGTGCCAGCAGCCAGACAGGGCCCAATTCACCCCTCCACTTT. This translates into CASSQTGPNSPLHF. The chain is built from TRBV28 and TRBJ1-6; 7 bases match TRBD1. The V and J ends lost 6 bases and 7 bases, in that order; junction bases with no gene match: 6. Germline V gene data show CDR1 as MDHEN and CDR2 as SYDVKM. This CDR3 has 14 residues.